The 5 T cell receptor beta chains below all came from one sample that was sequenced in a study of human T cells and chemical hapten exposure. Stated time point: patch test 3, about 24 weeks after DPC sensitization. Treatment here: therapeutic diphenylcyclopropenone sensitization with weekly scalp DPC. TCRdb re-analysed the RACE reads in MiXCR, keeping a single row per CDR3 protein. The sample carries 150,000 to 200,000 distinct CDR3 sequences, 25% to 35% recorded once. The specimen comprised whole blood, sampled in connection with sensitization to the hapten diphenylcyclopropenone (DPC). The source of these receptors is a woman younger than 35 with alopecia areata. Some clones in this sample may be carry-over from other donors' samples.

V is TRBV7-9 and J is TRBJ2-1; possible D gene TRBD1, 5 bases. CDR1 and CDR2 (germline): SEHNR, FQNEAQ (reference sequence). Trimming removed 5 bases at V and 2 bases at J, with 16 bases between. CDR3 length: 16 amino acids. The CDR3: CASSLDSLITYNEQFF. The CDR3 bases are TGTGCCAGCAGCCTTGACAGCCTTATTACCTACAATGAGCAGTTCTTC.

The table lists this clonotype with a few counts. Written as DNA, the CDR3 is TGTGCCAGCAGTTACGGGGACACCGGGGAGCTGTTTTTT. Amino acid sequence: CASSYGDTGELFF. The chain links TRBV6-2 or TRBV6-3 to TRBJ2-2; no definite D call. Trimming took off 2 bases at V and 3 bases at J, with 4 bases between the two ends. Germline CDR1 MNHEY, CDR2 SVGEGT. The CDR3 loop spans 13 amino acids.

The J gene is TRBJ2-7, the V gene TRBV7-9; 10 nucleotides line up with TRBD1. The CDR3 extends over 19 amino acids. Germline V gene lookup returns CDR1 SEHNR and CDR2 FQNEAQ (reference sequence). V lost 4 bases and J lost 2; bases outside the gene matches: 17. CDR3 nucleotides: TGTGCCAGCAGCTCCGTAGCCCGGGACAGGGGTCCGGGGACCTACGAGCAGTACTTC. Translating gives CASSSVARDRGPGTYEQYF.

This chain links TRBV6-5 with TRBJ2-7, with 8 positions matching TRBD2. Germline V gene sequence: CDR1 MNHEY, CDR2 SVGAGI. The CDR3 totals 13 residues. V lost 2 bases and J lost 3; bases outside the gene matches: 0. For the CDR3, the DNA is TGTGCCAGCAGTTACGCGGGGGGCTACGAGCAGTACTTC. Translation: CASSYAGGYEQYF.

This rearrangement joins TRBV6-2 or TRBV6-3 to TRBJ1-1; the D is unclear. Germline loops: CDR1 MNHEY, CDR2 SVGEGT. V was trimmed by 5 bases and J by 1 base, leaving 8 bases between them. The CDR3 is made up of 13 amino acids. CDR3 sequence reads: CASSRSQNTEAFF. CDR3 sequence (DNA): TGTGCCAGCAGTAGGAGCCAGAACACTGAAGCTTTCTTT.